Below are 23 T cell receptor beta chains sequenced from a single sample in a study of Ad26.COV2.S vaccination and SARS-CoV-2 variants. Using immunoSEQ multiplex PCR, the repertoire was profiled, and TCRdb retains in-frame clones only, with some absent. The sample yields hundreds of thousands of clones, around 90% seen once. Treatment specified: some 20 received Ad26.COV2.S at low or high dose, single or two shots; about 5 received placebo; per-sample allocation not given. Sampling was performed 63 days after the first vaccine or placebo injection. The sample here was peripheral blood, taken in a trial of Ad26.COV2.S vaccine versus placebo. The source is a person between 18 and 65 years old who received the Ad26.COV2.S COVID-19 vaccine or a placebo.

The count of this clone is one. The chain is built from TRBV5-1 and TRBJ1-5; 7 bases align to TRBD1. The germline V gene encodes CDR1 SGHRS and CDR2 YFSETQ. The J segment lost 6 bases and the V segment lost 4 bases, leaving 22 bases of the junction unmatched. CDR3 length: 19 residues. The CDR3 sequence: CASSPTSTGNRNLRQPQHF. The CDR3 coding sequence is TGCGCCAGCAGCCCCACCTCGACAGGGAATCGCAATTTACGTCAGCCCCAGCATTTT.

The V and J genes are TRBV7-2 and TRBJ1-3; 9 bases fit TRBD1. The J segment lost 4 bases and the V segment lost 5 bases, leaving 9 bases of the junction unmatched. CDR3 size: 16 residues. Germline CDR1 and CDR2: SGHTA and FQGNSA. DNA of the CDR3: TGTGCCAGCAGCCCTCAGCCAGGACAGGGGGGAAACACCATATATTTT. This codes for CASSPQPGQGGNTIYF.

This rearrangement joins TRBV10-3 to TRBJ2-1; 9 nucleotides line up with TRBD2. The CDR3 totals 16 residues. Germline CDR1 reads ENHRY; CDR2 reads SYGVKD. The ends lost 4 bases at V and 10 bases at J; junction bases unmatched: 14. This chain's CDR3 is CAISGGSASGVREQFF. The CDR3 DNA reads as TGTGCCATCAGTGGGGGGTCGGCTAGCGGGGTTCGGGAGCAGTTCTTC.

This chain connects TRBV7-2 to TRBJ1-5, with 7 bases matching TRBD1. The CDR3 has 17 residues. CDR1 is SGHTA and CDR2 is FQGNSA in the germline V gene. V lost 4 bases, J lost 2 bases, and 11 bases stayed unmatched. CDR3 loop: CASSSILPGTGNQPQHF. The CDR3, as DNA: TGTGCCAGCAGCTCCATACTCCCCGGGACAGGCAATCAGCCCCAGCATTTT.

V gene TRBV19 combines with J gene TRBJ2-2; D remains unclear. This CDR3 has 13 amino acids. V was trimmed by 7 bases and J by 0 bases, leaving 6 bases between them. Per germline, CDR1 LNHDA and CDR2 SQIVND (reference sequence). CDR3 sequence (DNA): TGTGCCAGTATTCCCCCGAACACCGGGGAGCTGTTTTTT. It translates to CASIPPNTGELFF.

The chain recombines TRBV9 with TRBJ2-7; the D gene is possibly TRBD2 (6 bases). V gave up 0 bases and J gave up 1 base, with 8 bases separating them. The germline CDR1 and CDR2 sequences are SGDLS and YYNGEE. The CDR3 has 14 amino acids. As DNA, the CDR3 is TGTGCCAGCAGCGTAGGGCGGGGATCCTACGAGCAGTACTTC. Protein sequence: CASSVGRGSYEQYF.

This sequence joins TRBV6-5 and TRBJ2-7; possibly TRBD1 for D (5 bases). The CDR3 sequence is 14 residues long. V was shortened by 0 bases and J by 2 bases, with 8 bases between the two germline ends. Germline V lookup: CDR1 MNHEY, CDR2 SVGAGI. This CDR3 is CASSYSTQAYEQYF. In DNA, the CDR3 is TGTGCCAGCAGTTACTCGACACAGGCCTACGAGCAGTACTTC.

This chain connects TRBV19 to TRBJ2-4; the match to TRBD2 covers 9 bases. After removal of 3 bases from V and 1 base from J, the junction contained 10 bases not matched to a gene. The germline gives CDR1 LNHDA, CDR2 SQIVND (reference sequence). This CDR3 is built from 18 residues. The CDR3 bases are TGTGCCAGTAGTATCACAGCGGGAGGCGGAGGGGCCAAAAACATTCAGTACTTC. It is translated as CASSITAGGGGAKNIQYF.

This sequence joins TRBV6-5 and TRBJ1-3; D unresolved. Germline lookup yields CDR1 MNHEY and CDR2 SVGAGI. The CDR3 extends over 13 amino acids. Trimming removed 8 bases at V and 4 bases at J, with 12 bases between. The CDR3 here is CASGWRSGNTIYF. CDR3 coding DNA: TGTGCCAGCGGCTGGCGGTCGGGAAACACCATATATTTT.

The CDR3 bases are TGTGCCAGCAGTTACGCCCGTGAGCAGTTCTTC. Translated: CASSYAREQFF. This sequence joins TRBV6-2 or TRBV6-3 and TRBJ2-1; D not resolved. CDR1 is MNHEY and CDR2 is SVGEGT in the germline V gene. V gave up 2 bases and J gave up 9 bases, with 5 bases separating them. The CDR3 covers 11 residues.

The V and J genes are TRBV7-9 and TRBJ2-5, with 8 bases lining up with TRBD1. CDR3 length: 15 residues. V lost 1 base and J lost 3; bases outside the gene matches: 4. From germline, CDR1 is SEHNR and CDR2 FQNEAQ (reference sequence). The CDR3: CASSLGLTGEETQYF. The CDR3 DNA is TGTGCCAGCAGCTTAGGGCTGACAGGGGAAGAGACCCAGTACTTC.

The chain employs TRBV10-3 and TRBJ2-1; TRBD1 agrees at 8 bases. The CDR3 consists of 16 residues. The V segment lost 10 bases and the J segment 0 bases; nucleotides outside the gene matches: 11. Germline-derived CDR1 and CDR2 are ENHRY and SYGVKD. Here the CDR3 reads CATRGAGGFSYNEQFF. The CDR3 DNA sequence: TGTGCCACAAGGGGGGCAGGGGGCTTCTCCTACAATGAGCAGTTCTTC.

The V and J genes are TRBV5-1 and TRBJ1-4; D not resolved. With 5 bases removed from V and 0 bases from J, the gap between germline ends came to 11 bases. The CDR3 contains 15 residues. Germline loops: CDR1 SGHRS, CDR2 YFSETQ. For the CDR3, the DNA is TGCGCCAGCAGTCCCCCAGAGACAACTAATGAAAAACTGTTTTTT. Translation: CASSPPETTNEKLFF.

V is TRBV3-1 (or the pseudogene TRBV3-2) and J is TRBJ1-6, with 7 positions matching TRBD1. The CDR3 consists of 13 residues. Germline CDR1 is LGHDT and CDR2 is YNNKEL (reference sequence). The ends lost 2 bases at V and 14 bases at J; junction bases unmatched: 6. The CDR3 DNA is TGTGCCAGCAGCCAAACAGGGGCTAGGGCCCTCCACTTT. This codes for CASSQTGARALHF.

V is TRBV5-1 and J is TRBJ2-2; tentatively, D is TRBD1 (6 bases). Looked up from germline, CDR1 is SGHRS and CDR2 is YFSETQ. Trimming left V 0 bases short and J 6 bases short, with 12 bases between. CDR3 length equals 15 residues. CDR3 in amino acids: CASSLATTGPGELFF. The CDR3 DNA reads TGCGCCAGCAGCTTGGCAACGACAGGTCCCGGGGAGCTGTTTTTT.

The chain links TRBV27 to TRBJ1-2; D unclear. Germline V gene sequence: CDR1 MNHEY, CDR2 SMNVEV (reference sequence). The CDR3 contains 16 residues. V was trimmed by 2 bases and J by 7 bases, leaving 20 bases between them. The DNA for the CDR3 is TGTGCCAGCAGTTTACGTCGGGGAGGGAACTATGGTGGCTACACCTTC. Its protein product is CASSLRRGGNYGGYTF.

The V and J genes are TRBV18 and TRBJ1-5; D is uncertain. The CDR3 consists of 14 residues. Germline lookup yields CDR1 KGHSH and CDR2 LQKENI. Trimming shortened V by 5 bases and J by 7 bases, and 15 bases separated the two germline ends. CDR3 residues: CASSSSPEGQPQHF. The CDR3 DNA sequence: TGTGCCAGCTCATCCTCCCCGGAGGGACAGCCCCAGCATTTT.

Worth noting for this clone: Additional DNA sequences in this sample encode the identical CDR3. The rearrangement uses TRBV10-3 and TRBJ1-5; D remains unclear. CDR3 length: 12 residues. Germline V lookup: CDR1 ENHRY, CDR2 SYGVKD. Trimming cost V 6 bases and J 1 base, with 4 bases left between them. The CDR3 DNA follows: TGTGCCATCAGCGAAAGCAATCAGCCCCAGCATTTT. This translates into CAISESNQPQHF.

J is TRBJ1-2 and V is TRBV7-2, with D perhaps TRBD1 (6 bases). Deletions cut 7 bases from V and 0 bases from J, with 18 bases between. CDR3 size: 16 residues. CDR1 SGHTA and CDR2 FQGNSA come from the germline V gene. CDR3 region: CASTQPGAPTNYGYTF. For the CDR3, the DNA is TGTGCCAGCACCCAACCAGGGGCCCCAACTAACTATGGCTACACCTTC.

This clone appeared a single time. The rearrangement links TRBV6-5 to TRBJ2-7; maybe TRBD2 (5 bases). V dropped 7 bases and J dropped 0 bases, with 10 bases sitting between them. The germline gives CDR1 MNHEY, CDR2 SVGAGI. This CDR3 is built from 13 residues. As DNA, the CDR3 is TGTGCCAGCACAGAGGAGGTCTCCTACGAGCAGTACTTC. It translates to CASTEEVSYEQYF.

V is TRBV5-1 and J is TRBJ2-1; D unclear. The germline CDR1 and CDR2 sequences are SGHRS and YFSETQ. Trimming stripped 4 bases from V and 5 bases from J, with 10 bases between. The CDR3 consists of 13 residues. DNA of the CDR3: TGCGCCAGCAGCCAGCAGGCTAACAATGAGCAGTTCTTC. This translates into CASSQQANNEQFF.

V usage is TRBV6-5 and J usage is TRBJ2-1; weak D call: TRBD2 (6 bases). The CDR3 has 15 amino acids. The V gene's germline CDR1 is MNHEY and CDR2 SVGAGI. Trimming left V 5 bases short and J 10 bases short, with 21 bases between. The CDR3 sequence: CASSKTPGLPSEQFF. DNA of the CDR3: TGTGCCAGCAGTAAAACTCCGGGACTCCCATCCGAGCAGTTCTTC.

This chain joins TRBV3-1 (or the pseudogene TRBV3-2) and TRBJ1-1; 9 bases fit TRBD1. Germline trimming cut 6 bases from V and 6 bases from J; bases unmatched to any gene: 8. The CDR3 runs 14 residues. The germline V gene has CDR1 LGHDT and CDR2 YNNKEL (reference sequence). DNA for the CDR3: TGTGCCAGCAGAGGACAGGGGAGGGGGGCTGAAGCTTTCTTT. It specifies CASRGQGRGAEAFF.